Listed here are 27 T cell receptor beta chains from one sample, sequenced in a study of blood T cells in healthy people across ages. Alongside a J-beta primer mix, a sample-barcoded 5' primer served in a second PCR lasting about 7 to 11 cycles. TCRdb re-called the 5' RACE reads with MiXCR, one entry per CDR3 protein. The data hold approximately 820,000 distinct CDR3 sequences, with approximately 48% observed a single time. The sample taken for sequencing was blood. Receptor source: a man in his sixties in good health.

This clonotype turned up a few times. CDR3 sequence reads: CASTGTHPGTQYF. Here the CDR3 DNA reads TGTGCCAGCACCGGGACTCATCCCGGGACCCAGTACTTC. V gene TRBV12-3 or TRBV12-4 combines with J gene TRBJ2-5, with D maybe TRBD2 (6 bases). With 7 bases removed from V and 7 bases from J, the gap between germline ends came to 16 bases. This CDR3 has 13 amino acids.

The chain combines TRBV28 with TRBJ2-7; TRBD1 agrees at 10 bases. CDR1 is MDHEN, CDR2 SYDVKM, per germline. The trim removed 6 bases at V and 10 bases at J, leaving 15 bases unmatched. The CDR3 is 15 amino acids. The CDR3 reads CASSSTGGEGKAQYF. The DNA of the CDR3 is TGTGCCAGCAGCTCGACAGGGGGCGAGGGTAAGGCCCAGTACTTC.

V usage is TRBV20-1 and J usage is TRBJ2-5; D ambiguous. Germline V gene lookup returns CDR1 DFQATT and CDR2 SNEGSKA (reference sequence). Deletions cut 6 bases from V and 4 bases from J, with 18 bases between. The CDR3 totals 14 residues. The CDR3 nucleotides read TGCAGTGCACAGCACACCGACTCTCGAGAGACCCAGTACTTC. It yields the protein CSAQHTDSRETQYF.

The J gene is TRBJ2-6, the V gene TRBV2; D unclear. This CDR3 has 19 amino acids. Germline-derived CDR1 and CDR2 are SNHLY and FYNNEI. V lost 7 bases and J lost 1, with 23 bases in between. CDR3 DNA sequence: TGTGCCAGCAAAATCGGGCCGACAACCGCCCCATCTGGGGCCAACGTCCTGACTTTC. It encodes CASKIGPTTAPSGANVLTF.

As to this clonotype: A much larger clonotype is one base distant, so this may be a read error. This sequence joins TRBV7-8 and TRBJ1-1, with 7 bases identical to TRBD1. Germline CDR1 is SGHVS and CDR2 is FQNEAQ. The CDR3 contains 12 residues. Here the CDR3 reads CAAAGGNTEAFF. In DNA, the CDR3 is TGTGCTGCTGCAGGGGGGAACACTGAAGCTTTCTTT. Looking up the rest from reference TRBV7-8 and TRBJ1-1 gives the full variable domain: GAGVSQSPRYKVAKRGQDVALRCDPISGHVSLFWYQQALGQGPEFLTYFQNEAQLDKSGLPSDRFFAERPEGSVSTLKIQRTQQEDSAVYLCAAAGGNTEAFFGQGTRLTVV.

About this clonotype: A read error is possible here, since a much larger clone lies one base away. This chain connects TRBV7-2 to TRBJ2-4; D gene uncertain. The CDR3 is made up of 13 amino acids. CDR1 and CDR2 (germline): SGHTA, FQGNSA. CDR3 protein: CASSLAAQNIQYF. The CDR3, as DNA: TGTGCCAGCAGCTTAGCAGCCCAAAACATTCAGTACTTC.

V and J are TRBV12-3 or TRBV12-4 and TRBJ1-5; D is undetermined. V gave up 5 bases and J gave up 6 bases, with 11 bases separating them. This CDR3 contains 13 residues. The CDR3 nucleotides are TGTGCCAGCAGTCGGGCCGGGGTTCAGCCCCAGCATTTT. This encodes CASSRAGVQPQHF.

There are a few counts of this clonotype. This rearrangement joins TRBV5-4 to TRBJ1-2, with D perhaps TRBD1 (5 bases). The length of the CDR3 is 12 residues. V was clipped by 0 bases and J by 7 bases, with 7 bases between them. Germline-derived CDR1 and CDR2 are SGHNT and YYREEE (reference sequence). The CDR3 nucleotides read TGTGCCAGCAGCTTGGAGGGGTCTGGCTACACCTTC. Its translation: CASSLEGSGYTF.

The J gene is TRBJ2-1, the V gene TRBV6-1; 7 bases are a match to TRBD1. V trimming: 6 bases; J trimming: 12 bases; junction bases outside the gene matches: 17. CDR1 is MNHNS and CDR2 is SASEGT in the germline V gene. The CDR3 consists of 15 residues. The CDR3 nucleotides read TGTGCCAGCAGCGGGGACAGTTTAGGCAGTTCCGGGCAGTTCTTC. Its protein is CASSGDSLGSSGQFF.

The gene calls are TRBV7-6 and TRBJ2-7; TRBD2 matches 7 bases. Germline lookup yields CDR1 SGHVS and CDR2 FNYEAQ. V lost 5 bases to trimming and J lost 2 bases; unmatched junction nucleotides: 6. This CDR3 is 14 amino acids long. The CDR3 DNA reads TGTGCCAGCAGCCCAGTGGGGGGGGCCTACGAGCAGTACTTC. It codes for CASSPVGGAYEQYF.

This clonotype was seen repeatedly, ten times or more. The chain recombines TRBV4-3 with TRBJ2-6; D remains unclear. This CDR3 spans 16 amino acids. The V end lost 0 bases, the J end lost 0 bases, and 6 bases lay between the germline ends. From germline, CDR1 is LGHNA and CDR2 YSLEER. Here the CDR3 DNA reads TGCGCCAGCAGCCAAGAAGTCCCCTCTGGGGCCAACGTCCTGACTTTC. Translating gives CASSQEVPSGANVLTF.

Comments on this clonotype: A much larger clone lies one base from this, so it may be a read error. The chain combines TRBV29-1 with TRBJ2-1; D uncertain. The V gene lost 3 bases and the J gene lost 10 bases, with 10 bases spanning the gap. The V gene's germline CDR1 is SQVTM and CDR2 ANQGSEA. The CDR3 contains 11 residues. The CDR3 is CSVDSGYEQFF. The CDR3 DNA is TGCAGCGTTGATTCGGGCTACGAGCAGTTCTTC.

There are a few counts of this clonotype. This sequence joins TRBV7-2 and TRBJ2-7; possibly TRBD2 for D (6 bases). CDR1 is SGHTA and CDR2 is FQGNSA in the germline V gene. Trimming removed 5 bases at V and 0 bases at J, with 14 bases between. This CDR3 is 15 amino acids long. CDR3 nucleotides: TGTGCCAGCAGCCGTCCCGGGGACTCCTCCTACGAGCAGTACTTC. Its protein is CASSRPGDSSYEQYF.

This clonotype has ten or more counts. The CDR3 protein is CASSLTSGGGETQYF. The CDR3 nucleotides read TGTGCCAGCAGCTTGACTAGCGGGGGTGGGGAGACCCAGTACTTC. The gene calls are TRBV6-5 and TRBJ2-5; 12 nucleotides line up with TRBD2. Germline lookup yields CDR1 MNHEY and CDR2 SVGAGI. CDR3 length: 15 residues. The trim removed 6 bases at V and 5 bases at J, leaving 7 bases unmatched.

This clonotype was picked up a small number of times. The V gene is TRBV4-2, the J gene TRBJ2-1; D is perhaps TRBD1 (5 bases). Germline assignment: CDR1 LGHNA and CDR2 YNFKEQ. V shed 2 bases and J shed 4 bases, with 18 bases lying between them. The CDR3 runs 17 residues. The CDR3 DNA reads as TGTGCCAGCAGCCAATATAAGGACACCCTGGGGTACAATGAGCAGTTCTTC. The encoded protein is CASSQYKDTLGYNEQFF.

This clonotype was counted once. The chain combines TRBV28 with TRBJ2-7; 10 nucleotides align to TRBD1. Germline V gene lookup returns CDR1 MDHEN and CDR2 SYDVKM. The CDR3 has 14 amino acids. With V trimmed by 6 bases and J by 4 bases, 6 bases remained unmatched. As DNA, the CDR3 is TGTGCCAGCAGACGCGACAGGGGGCCATACGAGCAGTACTTC. Translation: CASRRDRGPYEQYF.

This clonotype was seen more than once but under ten times. J is TRBJ2-5 and V is TRBV25-1, with D perhaps matching TRBD1 (6 bases). The ends were cut back, 2 bases at V and 9 bases at J, with 13 bases in the middle. This CDR3 has 13 amino acids. The germline V gene has CDR1 MGHDK and CDR2 SYGVNS. CDR3 bases: TGTGCCAGCAGTGAACCAGGGGCAGGGGCCCAGTACTTC. Its protein product is CASSEPGAGAQYF.

This clonotype appeared many times. J is TRBJ1-6 and V is TRBV10-3, with D uncertain. Germline CDR1 is ENHRY and CDR2 is SYGVKD. The CDR3 length is 14 residues. Trimming shortened V by 3 bases and J by 5 bases, and 8 bases separated the two germline ends. CDR3 region: CAISDRENNSPLHF. CDR3 nucleotide sequence: TGTGCCATCAGTGACAGAGAGAATAATTCACCCCTCCACTTT.

On this clonotype itself: The junction departs from the called germline gene at one end, perhaps through a read error. V gene TRBV5-1 combines with J gene TRBJ2-1; 14 bases are shared with TRBD2. CDR3 size: 15 residues. Per the germline V gene, CDR1 is SGHRS and CDR2 is YFSETQ. The CDR3, as DNA: TGTGCCAGCAGCTTAGGGACTAGCGGGGGTTATGAGCAGTTCTTC. It translates to CASSLGTSGGYEQFF.

The J gene is TRBJ2-5, the V gene TRBV11-2; TRBD1 matches 9 bases. The assigned J gene may be wrong: the sequence end matches TRBJ2-7 better. The CDR3 is 15 residues long. Germline V gene sequence: CDR1 SGHAT, CDR2 FQNNGV. The CDR3, as DNA: TGTGCCAGCAGCTGGGGAGGACAGGGGATTAACGAGCAGTACTTC. It codes for CASSWGGQGINEQYF.

This clonotype has just a few counts. V usage is TRBV20-1 and J usage is TRBJ2-7, with 8 bases identical to TRBD2. Germline V gene sequence: CDR1 DFQATT, CDR2 SNEGSKA (reference sequence). J was trimmed by 0 bases and V by 4 bases; bases with no gene match: 8. The CDR3 sequence is 15 residues long. The CDR3 is CSAKASGLNSYEQYF. In DNA form, the CDR3 reads TGCAGTGCTAAGGCTAGCGGGTTAAACTCCTACGAGCAGTACTTC.

About this clonotype: This may be a read error: a much more frequent sequence differs by one nucleotide. The chain has TRBV27 and TRBJ2-7; 10 bases align to TRBD1. The CDR3 has 15 amino acids. Losses at the gene ends were 4 bases for V and 6 bases for J; bases not matched to a gene: 9. Germline V gene sequence: CDR1 MNHEY, CDR2 SMNVEV (reference sequence). The CDR3 nucleotides are TGTGCCAGCAGTTCATACAGTGACAGGGGGCCCGAGCAGTACTTC. Its protein product is CASSSYSDRGPEQYF.

The rearrangement joins TRBV7-2 to TRBJ2-1, with 10 bases aligning to TRBD2. V was pared by 5 bases and J by 8 bases, with 12 bases of the junction left unmatched. Germline CDR1 reads SGHTA; CDR2 reads FQGNSA. The CDR3 has 16 amino acids. The CDR3 reads CASSKILAGLLDEQFF. The DNA of the CDR3 is TGTGCCAGCAGCAAGATACTAGCGGGGTTACTCGATGAGCAGTTCTTC.

This clonotype showed up many times. The CDR3 here is CASSYSAGYETQYF. CDR3 DNA: TGTGCCAGCAGTTACTCGGCAGGGTATGAGACCCAGTACTTC. This chain uses TRBV6-5 with TRBJ2-5, with D perhaps TRBD1 (5 bases). The CDR3 extends over 14 amino acids. Germline V gene data show CDR1 as MNHEY and CDR2 as SVGAGI. V was cut by 0 bases and J by 5 bases, with 10 bases left in between.

About this clonotype itself: A read error may produce the germline difference seen at one junction end. CDR3 residues: CVSSLVGQAQYF. As DNA, the CDR3 is TGTGTCAGCAGCTTAGTGGGACAAGCGCAGTATTTT. The chain links TRBV7-2 to TRBJ2-3; D may be TRBD1 (6 bases). The V gene's germline CDR1 is SGHTA and CDR2 FQGNSA. The CDR3 has 12 amino acids.

J is TRBJ2-3 and V is TRBV6-6; D gene uncertain. The CDR3 extends over 15 amino acids. The ends were cut back, 0 bases at V and 1 base at J, with 8 bases in the middle. Germline-derived CDR1 and CDR2 are MNHNY and SVGAGI (reference sequence). This CDR3 is CASSYSGPRTDTQYF. The CDR3 DNA sequence: TGTGCCAGCAGTTACTCGGGCCCCCGCACAGATACGCAGTATTTT.

The J gene is TRBJ2-3, the V gene TRBV6-2 or TRBV6-3; 7 positions match TRBD2. The CDR3 consists of 14 residues. Germline V gives CDR1 MNHEY, CDR2 SVGEGT. J lost 3 bases, V lost 2 bases, and 2 bases had no gene match. The CDR3 sequence: CASSYRRGTDTQYF. The CDR3 coding sequence is TGTGCCAGCAGTTACCGGCGGGGGACAGATACGCAGTATTTT.